Listed below are T cell receptor beta chains from one sample, sequenced in a study of OX40 agonist ivuxolimab in advanced cancers. Here immunoSEQ multiplex PCR was the method, and the copy in TCRdb shows in-frame clones only, minus some. The sample gives some 70,000 clones, approximately 90% of which show up once; 1% to 1.2% is in the top ten. The input for sequencing was CD4+ or CD8+ T cells sorted from blood, taken in a trial of the OX40 agonist ivuxolimab. These receptor sequences come from an adult with an advanced solid tumor such as melanoma, head and neck, liver or kidney cancer. The CDR3 runs from the conserved cysteine through the conserved F or W. D genes are given only for firm matches. A clone size is listed for some rows: how often the clone was seen (once, few, many), or a class if it is expanded.

V	J	D	size	DNA	CDR3
TRBV2	TRBJ1-2	TRBD1	-	TGTGCCAGCAGGGACAGGGGGGCTAACTATGGCTACACCTTC	CASRDRGANYGYTF
TRBV9	TRBJ2-3	-	-	TGTGCCAGCAGCGTAGTGAGCACAGATACGCAGTATTTT	CASSVVSTDTQYF
TRBV6-6	TRBJ1-5	TRBD1	-	TGTGCCAGCAGTTACTCCCAGGGGGTTAGTCAGCCCCAGCATTTT	CASSYSQGVSQPQHF
TRBV4-1	TRBJ1-5	-	-	TGCGCCAGCAGCCAAGATCCCGGGATCGGTTATAGCAATCAGCCCCAGCATTTT	CASSQDPGIGYSNQPQHF
TRBV6-5	TRBJ1-2	-	-	TGTGCCAGCAGTTACTCGACAACTAACTATGGCTACACCTTC	CASSYSTTNYGYTF
TRBV9	TRBJ2-3	-	-	TGTGCCAGCAGCGTACGGGATCTAGCAGATACGCAGTATTTT	CASSVRDLADTQYF
TRBV4-1	TRBJ2-3	-	-	TGCGCCAGCAGCCTAACCGCCAGTATCGATACGCAGTATTTT	CASSLTASIDTQYF
TRBV10-2	TRBJ1-2	-	-	TGCGCCAGCAGTGAAGCCCGATTTAATGGCTACACCTTC	CASSEARFNGYTF
TRBV7-2	TRBJ2-7	TRBD2	-	TGTGCCAGCAGCTCAACCGGGACTACCTACTACGAGCAGTACTTC	CASSSTGTTYYEQYF
TRBV6-6	TRBJ2-5	TRBD1	once	TGTGCCAGCAGTGGGACAGGGTTGATCCGAGAGACCCAGTACTTC	CASSGTGLIRETQYF
TRBV7-8	TRBJ1-2	-	-	TGTGCCAGCAGTCAAAGGGGATCCACTAACTATGGCTACACCTTC	CASSQRGSTNYGYTF
TRBV7-3	TRBJ1-1	-	-	TGTGCCAGCAGCTCGTCAGGGACGGGCACTGAAGCTTTCTTT	CASSSSGTGTEAFF
TRBV5-1	TRBJ2-7	TRBD1	-	TGCGCCAGCAGCTTGGAGGACAGGGCTGTCGACGAGCAGTACTTC	CASSLEDRAVDEQYF
TRBV19	TRBJ1-1	TRBD1	-	TGTGCCAGTAGCCAACAGGGGGGGACTGAAGCTTTCTTT	CASSQQGGTEAFF
TRBV5-1	TRBJ2-6	-	-	TGCGCCAGCAGCTTGGAGGCAGCAGTCTCTGGGGCCAACGTCCTGACTTTC	CASSLEAAVSGANVLTF